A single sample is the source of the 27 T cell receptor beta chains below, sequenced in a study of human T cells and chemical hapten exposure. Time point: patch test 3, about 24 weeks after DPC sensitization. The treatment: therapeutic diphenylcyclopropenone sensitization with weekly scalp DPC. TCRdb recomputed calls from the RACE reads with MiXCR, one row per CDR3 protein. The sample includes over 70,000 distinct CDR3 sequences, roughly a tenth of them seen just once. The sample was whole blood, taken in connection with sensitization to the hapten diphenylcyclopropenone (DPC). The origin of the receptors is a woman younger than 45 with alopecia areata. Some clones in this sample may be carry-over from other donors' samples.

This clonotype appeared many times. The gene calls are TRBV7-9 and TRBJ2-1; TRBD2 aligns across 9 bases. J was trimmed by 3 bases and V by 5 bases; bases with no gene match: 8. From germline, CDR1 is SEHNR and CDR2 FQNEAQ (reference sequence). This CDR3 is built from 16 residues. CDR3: CASSPLASGIYNEQFF. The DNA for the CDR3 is TGTGCCAGCAGCCCCTTAGCTAGCGGGATCTACAATGAGCAGTTCTTC.

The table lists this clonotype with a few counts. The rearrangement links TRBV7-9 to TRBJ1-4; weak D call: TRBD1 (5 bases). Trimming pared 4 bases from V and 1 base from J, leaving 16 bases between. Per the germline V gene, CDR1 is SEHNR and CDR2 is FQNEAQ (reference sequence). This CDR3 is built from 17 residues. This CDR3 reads CASSSSRDAETNEKLFF. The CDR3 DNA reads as TGTGCCAGCAGCTCCTCCCGGGACGCCGAAACTAATGAAAAACTGTTTTTT. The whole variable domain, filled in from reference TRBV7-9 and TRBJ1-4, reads DTGVSQNPRHKITKRGQNVTFRCDPISEHNRLYWYRQTLGQGPEFLTYFQNEAQLEKSRLLSDRFSAERPKGSFSTLEIQRTEQGDSAMYLCASSSSRDAETNEKLFFGSGTQLSVL.

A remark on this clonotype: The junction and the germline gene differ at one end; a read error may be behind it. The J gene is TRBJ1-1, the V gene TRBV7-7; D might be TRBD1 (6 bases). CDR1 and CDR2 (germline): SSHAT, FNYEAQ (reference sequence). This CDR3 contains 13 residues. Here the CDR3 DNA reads TGTGCTAGCAGCAGGGGCGTGGACACTGAAGCTTTCTTT. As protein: CASSRGVDTEAFF.

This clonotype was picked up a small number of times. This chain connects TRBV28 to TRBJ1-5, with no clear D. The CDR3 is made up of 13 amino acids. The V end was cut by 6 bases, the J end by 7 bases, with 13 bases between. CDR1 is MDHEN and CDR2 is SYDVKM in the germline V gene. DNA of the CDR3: TGTGCCAGCAGCGTACTTGATGGACAGCCCCAGCATTTT. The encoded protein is CASSVLDGQPQHF.

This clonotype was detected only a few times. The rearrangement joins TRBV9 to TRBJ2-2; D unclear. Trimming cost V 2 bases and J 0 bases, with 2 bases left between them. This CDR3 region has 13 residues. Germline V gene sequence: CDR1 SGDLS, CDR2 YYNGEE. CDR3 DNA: TGTGCCAGCAGCGTCCCGAACACCGGGGAGCTGTTTTTT. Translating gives CASSVPNTGELFF.

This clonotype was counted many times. CDR3 sequence (DNA): TGTGCCAGCAGTTACCGGGGGCCAGGGGGCTCGTCTGGGGCCAACGTCCTGACTTTC. It is translated as CASSYRGPGGSSGANVLTF. The J gene is TRBJ2-6, the V gene TRBV6-2 or TRBV6-3; 8 bases align to TRBD1. CDR1 MNHEY and CDR2 SVGEGT come from the germline V gene. After removal of 2 bases from V and 1 base from J, the junction contained 10 bases not matched to a gene. The CDR3 extends over 19 amino acids.

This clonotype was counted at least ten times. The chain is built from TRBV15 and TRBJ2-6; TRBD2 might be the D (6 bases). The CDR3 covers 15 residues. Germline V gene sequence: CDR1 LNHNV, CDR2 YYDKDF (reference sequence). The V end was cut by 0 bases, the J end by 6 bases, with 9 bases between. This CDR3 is CATSRDPGEANVLTF. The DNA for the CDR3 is TGTGCCACCAGCAGAGATCCGGGAGAGGCCAACGTCCTGACTTTC.

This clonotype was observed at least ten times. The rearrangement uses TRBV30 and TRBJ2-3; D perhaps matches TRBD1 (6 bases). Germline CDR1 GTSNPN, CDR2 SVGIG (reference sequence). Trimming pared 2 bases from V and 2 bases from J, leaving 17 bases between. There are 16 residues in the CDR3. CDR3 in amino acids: CAWSPITQGNTDTQYF. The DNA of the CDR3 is TGTGCCTGGAGTCCGATTACTCAGGGGAACACAGATACGCAGTATTTT. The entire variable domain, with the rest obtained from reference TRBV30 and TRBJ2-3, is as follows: SQTIHQWPATLVQPVGSPLSLECTVEGTSNPNLYWYRQAAGRGLQLLFYSVGIGQISSEVPQNLSASRPQDRQFILSSKKLLLSDSGFYLCAWSPITQGNTDTQYFGPGTRLTVL.

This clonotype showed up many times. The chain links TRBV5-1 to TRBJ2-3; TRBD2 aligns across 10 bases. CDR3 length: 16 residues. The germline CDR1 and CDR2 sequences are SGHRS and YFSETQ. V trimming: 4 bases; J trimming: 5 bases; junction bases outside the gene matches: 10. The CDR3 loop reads CASSTGSGGALDTQYF. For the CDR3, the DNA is TGCGCCAGCAGCACCGGCAGCGGGGGGGCCTTAGATACGCAGTATTTT.

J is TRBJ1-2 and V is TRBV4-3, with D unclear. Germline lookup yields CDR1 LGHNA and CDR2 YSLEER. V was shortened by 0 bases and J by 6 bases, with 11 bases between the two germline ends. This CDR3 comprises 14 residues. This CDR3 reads CASSQERERDGYTF. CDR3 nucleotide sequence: TGCGCCAGCAGCCAAGAAAGAGAAAGGGATGGCTACACCTTC.

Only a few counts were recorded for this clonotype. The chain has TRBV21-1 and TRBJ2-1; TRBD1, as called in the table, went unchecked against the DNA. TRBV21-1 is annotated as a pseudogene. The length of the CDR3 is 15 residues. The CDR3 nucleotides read TGTGCCGATCGAGGACAGGGTGGGAACTACAATGAGCAGTTCTTC. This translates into CADRGQGGNYNEQFF.

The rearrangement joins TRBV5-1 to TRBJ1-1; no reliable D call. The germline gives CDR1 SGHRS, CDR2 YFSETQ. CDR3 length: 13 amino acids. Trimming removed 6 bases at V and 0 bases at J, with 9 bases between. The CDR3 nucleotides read TGCGCCAGCACCATGACGGTGAACACTGAAGCTTTCTTT. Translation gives CASTMTVNTEAFF.

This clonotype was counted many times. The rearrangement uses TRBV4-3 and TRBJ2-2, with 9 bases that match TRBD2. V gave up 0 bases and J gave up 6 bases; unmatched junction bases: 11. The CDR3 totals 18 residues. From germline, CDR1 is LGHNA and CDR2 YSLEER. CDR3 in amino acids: CASSQEKGSGSMAGELFF. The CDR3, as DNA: TGCGCCAGCAGCCAAGAGAAAGGTAGCGGGAGTATGGCCGGGGAGCTGTTTTTT.

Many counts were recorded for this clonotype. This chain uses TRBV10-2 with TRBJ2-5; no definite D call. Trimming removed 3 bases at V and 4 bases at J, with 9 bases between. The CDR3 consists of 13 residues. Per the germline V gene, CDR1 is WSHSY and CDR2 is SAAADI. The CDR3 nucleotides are TGCGCCAGCAGTGAAGTACAGCGAGAGACCCAGTACTTC. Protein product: CASSEVQRETQYF.

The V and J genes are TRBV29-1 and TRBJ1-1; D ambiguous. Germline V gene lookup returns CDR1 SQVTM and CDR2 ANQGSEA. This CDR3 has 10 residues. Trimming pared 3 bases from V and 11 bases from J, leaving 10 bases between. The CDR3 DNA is TGCAGCGTTGATATACAGAGGGCTTTCTTT. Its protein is CSVDIQRAFF. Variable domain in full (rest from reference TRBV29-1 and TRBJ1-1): SAVISQKPSRDICQRGTSLTIQCQVDSQVTMMFWYRQQPGQSLTLIATANQGSEATYESGFVIDKFPISRPNLTFSTLTVSNMSPEDSSIYLCSVDIQRAFFGQGTRLTVV.

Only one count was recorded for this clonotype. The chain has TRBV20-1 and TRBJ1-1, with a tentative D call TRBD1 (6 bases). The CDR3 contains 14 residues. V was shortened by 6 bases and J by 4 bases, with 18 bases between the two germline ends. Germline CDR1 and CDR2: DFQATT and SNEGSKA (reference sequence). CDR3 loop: CSAVNPTGATEAFF. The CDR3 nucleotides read TGCAGTGCCGTAAACCCGACAGGAGCCACTGAAGCTTTCTTT.

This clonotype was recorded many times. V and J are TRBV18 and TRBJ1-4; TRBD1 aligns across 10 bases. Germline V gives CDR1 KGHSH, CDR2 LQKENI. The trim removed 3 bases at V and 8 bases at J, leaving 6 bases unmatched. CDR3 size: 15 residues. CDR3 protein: CASSPRQGAREKLFF. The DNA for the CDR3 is TGTGCCAGCTCACCGCGACAGGGGGCGAGGGAAAAACTGTTTTTT.

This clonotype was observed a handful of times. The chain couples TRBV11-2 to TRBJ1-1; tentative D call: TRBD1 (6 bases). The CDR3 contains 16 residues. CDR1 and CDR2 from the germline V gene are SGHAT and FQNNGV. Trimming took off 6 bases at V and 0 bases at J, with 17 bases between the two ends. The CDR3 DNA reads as TGTGCCAGCAGTCGGAAACCGGCAGGGGTGAACACTGAAGCTTTCTTT. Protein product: CASSRKPAGVNTEAFF.

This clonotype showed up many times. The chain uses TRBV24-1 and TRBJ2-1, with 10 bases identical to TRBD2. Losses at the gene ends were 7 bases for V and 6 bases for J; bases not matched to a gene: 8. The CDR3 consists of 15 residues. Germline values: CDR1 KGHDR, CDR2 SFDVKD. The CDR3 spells CATSHLAGEINEQFF. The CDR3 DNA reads TGTGCCACCAGCCACCTAGCGGGAGAGATCAATGAGCAGTTCTTC.

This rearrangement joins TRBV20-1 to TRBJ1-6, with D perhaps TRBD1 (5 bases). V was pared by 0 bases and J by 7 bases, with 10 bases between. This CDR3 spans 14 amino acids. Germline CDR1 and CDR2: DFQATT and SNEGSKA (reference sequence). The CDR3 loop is CSARDGGENSPLHF. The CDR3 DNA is TGCAGTGCTAGAGATGGAGGGGAAAATTCACCCCTCCACTTT.

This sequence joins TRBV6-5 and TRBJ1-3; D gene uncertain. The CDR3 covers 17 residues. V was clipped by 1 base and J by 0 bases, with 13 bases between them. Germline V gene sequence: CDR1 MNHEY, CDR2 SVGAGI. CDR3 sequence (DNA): TGTGCCAGCAGTTACTGGTACGGGAGAAGCTCTGGAAACACCATATATTTT. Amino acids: CASSYWYGRSSGNTIYF.

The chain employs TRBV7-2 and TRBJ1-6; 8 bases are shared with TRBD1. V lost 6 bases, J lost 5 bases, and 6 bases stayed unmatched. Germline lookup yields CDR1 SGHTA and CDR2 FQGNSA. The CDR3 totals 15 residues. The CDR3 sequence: CASRTTGVHNSPLHF. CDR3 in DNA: TGTGCCAGCAGGACGACAGGGGTTCATAATTCACCCCTCCACTTT.

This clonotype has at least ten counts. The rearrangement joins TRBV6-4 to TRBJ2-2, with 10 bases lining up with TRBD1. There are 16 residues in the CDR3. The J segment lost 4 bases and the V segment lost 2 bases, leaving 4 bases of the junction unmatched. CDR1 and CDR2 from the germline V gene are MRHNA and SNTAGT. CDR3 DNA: TGTGCCAGCAGTGACGCGGGACAGGGGAGCACCGGGGAGCTGTTTTTT. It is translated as CASSDAGQGSTGELFF.

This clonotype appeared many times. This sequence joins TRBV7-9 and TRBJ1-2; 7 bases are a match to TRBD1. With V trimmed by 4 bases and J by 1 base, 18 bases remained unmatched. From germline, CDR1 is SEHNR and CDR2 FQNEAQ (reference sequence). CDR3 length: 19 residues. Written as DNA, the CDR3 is TGTGCCAGCAGCTCCAGCCGCGGAGACAGGGAACAATATAACTATGGCTACACCTTC. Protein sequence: CASSSSRGDREQYNYGYTF.

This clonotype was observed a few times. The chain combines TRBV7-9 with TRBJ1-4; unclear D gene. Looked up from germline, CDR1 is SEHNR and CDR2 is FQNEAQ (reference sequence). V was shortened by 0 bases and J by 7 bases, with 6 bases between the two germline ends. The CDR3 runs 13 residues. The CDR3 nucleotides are TGTGCCAGCAGCTTAGCCAGGACTGAAAAACTGTTTTTT. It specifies CASSLARTEKLFF.

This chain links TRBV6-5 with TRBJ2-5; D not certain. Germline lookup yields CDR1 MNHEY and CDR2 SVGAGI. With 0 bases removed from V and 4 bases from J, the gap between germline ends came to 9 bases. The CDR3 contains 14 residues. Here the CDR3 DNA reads TGTGCCAGCAGTTACTCGACGGTGGGAGAGACCCAGTACTTC. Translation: CASSYSTVGETQYF.

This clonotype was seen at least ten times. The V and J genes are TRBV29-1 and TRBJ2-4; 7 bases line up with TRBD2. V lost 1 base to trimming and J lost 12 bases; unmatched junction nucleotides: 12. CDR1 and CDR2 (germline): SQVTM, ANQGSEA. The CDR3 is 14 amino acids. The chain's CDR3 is CSVEVAQGGSAQYF. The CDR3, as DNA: TGCAGCGTTGAAGTGGCCCAGGGAGGGTCGGCTCAGTACTTC.